The 11 T cell receptor beta chains below come from one sample, sequenced in a study of OX40 agonist ivuxolimab in advanced cancers. Repertoires were generated with immunoSEQ multiplex PCR, while TCRdb's copy carries only in-frame clones and drops some. The sample shows around 80,000 clones, 70% to 90% of them seen only once. The material was CD4+ or CD8+ T cells sorted from blood, obtained in a trial of the OX40 agonist ivuxolimab. These receptors were collected from an adult with an advanced solid tumor such as melanoma, head and neck, liver or kidney cancer.

The chain joins TRBV7-9 to TRBJ2-6; D gene ambiguous. This CDR3 comprises 14 residues. Germline assignment: CDR1 SEHNR and CDR2 FQNEAQ (reference sequence). The V and J ends lost 2 bases and 0 bases respectively, with 2 bases between them. CDR3 region: CASSLPSGANVLTF. Written as DNA, the CDR3 is TGTGCCAGCAGCTTACCCTCTGGGGCCAACGTCCTGACTTTC.

The rearrangement links TRBV5-1 to TRBJ2-3, with 10 bases that match TRBD1. The germline gives CDR1 SGHRS, CDR2 YFSETQ. Trimming at V came to 2 bases and at J to 1 base, leaving 4 bases not matched to a gene. This CDR3 has 16 amino acids. The CDR3 sequence is CASSLDGTGGTDTQYF. DNA for the CDR3: TGCGCCAGCAGCTTAGACGGGACAGGGGGCACAGATACGCAGTATTTT.

V usage is TRBV12-5 and J usage is TRBJ2-6; D is perhaps TRBD1 (6 bases). This CDR3 comprises 17 residues. The V gene's germline CDR1 is LGHNT and CDR2 FRNRAP. The ends were cut back, 6 bases at V and 0 bases at J, with 15 bases in the middle. The CDR3 nucleotides are TGTGCTAGTGGGCCTGACAGGATCTTCTCTGGGGCCAACGTCCTGACTTTC. It codes for CASGPDRIFSGANVLTF.

In this sample, this clone turned up once. This chain uses TRBV7-9 with TRBJ2-5, with D perhaps TRBD1 or TRBD2 (5 bases each). The germline gives CDR1 SEHNR, CDR2 FQNEAQ (reference sequence). V was shortened by 5 bases and J by 5 bases, with 15 bases between the two germline ends. This CDR3 has 14 amino acids. CDR3 sequence reads: CASSPPGRGETQYF. Here the CDR3 DNA reads TGTGCCAGCAGCCCCCCAGGGAGAGGGGAGACCCAGTACTTC.

V and J are TRBV7-9 and TRBJ2-1; D not resolved. Germline values: CDR1 SEHNR, CDR2 FQNEAQ (reference sequence). V lost 6 bases to trimming and J lost 5 bases, with 14 bases between them. The CDR3 sequence is 14 residues long. CDR3 protein: CASSSRAHNNEQFF. The CDR3 DNA sequence: TGTGCCAGCAGTAGTAGGGCGCATAACAATGAGCAGTTCTTC.

V gene TRBV28 combines with J gene TRBJ2-1; possibly TRBD1 for D (6 bases). This CDR3 comprises 12 residues. V gave up 2 bases and J gave up 8 bases, with 7 bases separating them. Per the germline V gene, CDR1 is MDHEN and CDR2 is SYDVKM. This CDR3 reads CASSLEGDEQFF. The CDR3 DNA is TGTGCCAGCAGTTTAGAGGGGGATGAGCAGTTCTTC.

The chain combines TRBV5-1 with TRBJ2-1; TRBD2 agrees at 10 bases. Germline assignment: CDR1 SGHRS and CDR2 YFSETQ. V lost 3 bases, J lost 4 bases, and 4 bases stayed unmatched. CDR3 size: 15 residues. The CDR3 DNA reads as TGCGCCAGCAGCTCCATTAGCGGGGGGTACAATGAGCAGTTCTTC. Its protein product is CASSSISGGYNEQFF.

This clone was seen only once. This chain uses TRBV11-2 with TRBJ2-5; TRBD1 matches at 10 bases. After removal of 3 bases from V and 4 bases from J, the junction contained 11 bases not matched to a gene. CDR1 and CDR2 from the germline V gene are SGHAT and FQNNGV. The CDR3 has 17 amino acids. CDR3 sequence (DNA): TGTGCCAGCAGCTTTAATCGACTAGACAGGGGGCTAGAGACCCAGTACTTC. This codes for CASSFNRLDRGLETQYF.

The genes are TRBV6-1 and TRBJ2-5, with D perhaps TRBD1 (6 bases). Germline loops: CDR1 MNHNS, CDR2 SASEGT. There are 11 residues in the CDR3. The V end lost 6 bases, the J end lost 4 bases, and 6 bases lay between the germline ends. The CDR3 coding sequence is TGTGCCAGCAGGGGGGCAGAGACCCAGTACTTC. Protein sequence: CASRGAETQYF.

The chain has TRBV7-9 and TRBJ2-7; D remains unclear. Germline values: CDR1 SEHNR, CDR2 FQNEAQ (reference sequence). V was shortened by 5 bases and J by 2 bases, with 13 bases between the two germline ends. The CDR3 has 14 amino acids. CDR3 sequence: CASSAQAPTYEQYF. The CDR3 DNA sequence: TGTGCCAGCAGCGCGCAGGCCCCCACCTACGAGCAGTACTTC.

V gene TRBV9 combines with J gene TRBJ1-2, with D perhaps TRBD1 (5 bases). V was cut by 10 bases and J by 6 bases, with 19 bases left in between. The CDR3 has 13 amino acids. Per the germline V gene, CDR1 is SGDLS and CDR2 is YYNGEE. CDR3 coding DNA: TGTGCCTCAGCTCCTTCACCCAGGGATGGCTACACCTTC. Protein product: CASAPSPRDGYTF.